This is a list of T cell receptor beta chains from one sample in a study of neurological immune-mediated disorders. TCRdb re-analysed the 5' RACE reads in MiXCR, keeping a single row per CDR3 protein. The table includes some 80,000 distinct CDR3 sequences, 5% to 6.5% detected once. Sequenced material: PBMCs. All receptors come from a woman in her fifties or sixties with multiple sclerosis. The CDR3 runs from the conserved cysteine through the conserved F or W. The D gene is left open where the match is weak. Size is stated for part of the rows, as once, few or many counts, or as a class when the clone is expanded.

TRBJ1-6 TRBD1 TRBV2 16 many CASSENRGFGNSPLHF TGTGCCAGCAGTGAGAACAGGGGTTTCGGTAATTCACCCCTCCACTTT
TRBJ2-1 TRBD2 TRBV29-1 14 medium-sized CSVEGLAVYNEQFF TGCAGCGTTGAGGGACTAGCGGTCTACAATGAGCAGTTCTTC
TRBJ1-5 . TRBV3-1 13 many CASSSFRQAQLHF TGTGCCAGCAGCTCCTTCCGACAGGCCCAGCTGCATTTT
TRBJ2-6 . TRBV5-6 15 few CASSSQGPGANVLTF TGTGCCAGCAGCTCACAGGGCCCTGGGGCCAACGTCCTGACTTTC
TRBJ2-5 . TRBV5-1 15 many CASSFDGMPQETQYF TGCGCCAGCAGCTTCGATGGAATGCCCCAAGAGACCCAGTACTTC
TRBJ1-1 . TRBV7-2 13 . CASSLWGRAEAFF TGTGCCAGCAGCTTATGGGGGAGGGCTGAAGCTTTCTTT
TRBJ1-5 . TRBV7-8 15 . CASSFRDTGNQPQHF TGTGCCAGCAGCTTCCGGGACACAGGCAATCAGCCCCAGCATTTT
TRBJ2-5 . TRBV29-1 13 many CSVEVGAAETQYF TGCAGCGTTGAAGTGGGGGCTGCAGAGACCCAGTACTTC
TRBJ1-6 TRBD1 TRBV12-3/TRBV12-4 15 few CASSLRDREYSPLHF TGTGCCAGCAGTTTAAGGGACAGGGAATATTCACCCCTCCACTTT
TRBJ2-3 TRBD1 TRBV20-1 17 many CSARDPPGQGASDTQYF TGCAGTGCTAGAGATCCGCCCGGACAGGGGGCCTCAGATACGCAGTATTTT
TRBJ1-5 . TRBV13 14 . CASSRMGLDQPQHF TGTGCCAGCAGCCGGATGGGACTGGATCAGCCCCAGCATTTT
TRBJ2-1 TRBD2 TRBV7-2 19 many CASSQGLAGGPSSYNEQFF TGTGCCAGCAGCCAGGGACTAGCGGGGGGGCCGAGCTCCTACAATGAGCAGTTCTTC
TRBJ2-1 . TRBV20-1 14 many CSARDPTVQIEQFF TGCAGTGCTAGAGACCCCACAGTCCAAATTGAGCAGTTCTTC
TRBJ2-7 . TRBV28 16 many CASSEIDRPPSYEQYF TGTGCCAGCAGTGAAATAGACAGACCCCCTTCCTACGAGCAGTACTTC
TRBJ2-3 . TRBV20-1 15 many CSAERGGGASDTQYF TGCAGTGCGGAGAGGGGTGGAGGGGCCTCAGATACGCAGTATTTT
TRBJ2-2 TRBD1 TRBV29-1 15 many CSVGIGTVNTGELFF TGCAGCGTGGGAATAGGGACAGTGAACACCGGGGAGCTGTTTTTT
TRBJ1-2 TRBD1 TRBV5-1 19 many CASSLEGTRQGRRSYGYTF TGCGCCAGCAGCTTGGAGGGTACTAGACAGGGAAGAAGGAGCTATGGCTACACCTTC
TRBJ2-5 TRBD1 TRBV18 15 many CASSPGQGALETQYF TGTGCCAGCTCACCCGGACAGGGGGCTTTGGAGACCCAGTACTTC
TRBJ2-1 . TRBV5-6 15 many CASSLVVGEYNEQFF TGTGCCAGCAGCTTGGTCGTGGGGGAATACAATGAGCAGTTCTTC
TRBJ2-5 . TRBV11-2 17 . CASSLEEAVLPQETQYF TGTGCCAGCAGCTTAGAGGAAGCGGTACTACCCCAAGAGACCCAGTACTTC
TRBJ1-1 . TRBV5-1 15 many CASSLQTEMNTEAFF TGCGCCAGCAGCTTGCAGACAGAGATGAACACTGAAGCTTTCTTT
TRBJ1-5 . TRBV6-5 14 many CATRRDGSNQPQHF TGTGCCACCCGGAGGGACGGTAGCAATCAGCCCCAGCATTTT
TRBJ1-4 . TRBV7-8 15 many CASSIGRTTNEKLFF TGTGCCAGCAGCATCGGACGGACAACTAATGAAAAACTGTTTTTT
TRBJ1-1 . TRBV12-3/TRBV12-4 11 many CASSIARTVGF TGTGCCAGCAGTATCGCCAGGACCGTCGGATTT
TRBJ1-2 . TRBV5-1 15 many CASSLQAPGAPGYTF TGCGCCAGCAGCCTGCAAGCCCCAGGAGCGCCTGGCTACACCTTC
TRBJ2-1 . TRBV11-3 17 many CASSRAVGESSYNEQFF TGTGCCAGCAGCCGTGCCGTCGGGGAGAGCTCCTACAATGAGCAGTTCTTC
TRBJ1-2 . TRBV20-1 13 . CSAREGENYGYTF TGCAGTGCTAGAGAGGGGGAGAACTATGGCTACACCTTC